The clone carrying this T cell receptor (beta chain) showed up just a few times. Its matching antigen is unknown. The protocol was immunoSEQ multiplex PCR, while the TCRdb copy is restricted to in-frame clones and leaves out a portion. The sample has around 60,000 clones, around 85% seen once. The data belong to a study of a mutant IDH1 vaccine in newly diagnosed glioma. Background on the study: The patients received vaccinations eight times, in weeks 1, 3, 5, 7, 11, 15, 19 and 23. Patients got radiotherapy, temozolomide, or both beforehand, and most got both.

Indicated time point: week 11, during vaccination. Doses comprised 300 ug of mutant IDH1 20-mer peptide each, plus topical imiquimod. Germline V gene sequence: CDR1 MNHEY, CDR2 SVGAGI. V was pared by 3 bases and J by 5 bases, with 6 bases of the junction left unmatched. This CDR3 has 15 residues. The input for sequencing was PBMCs, taken from a glioma patient whose treatment included an IDH1 peptide vaccine. The chain carries TRBV6-5 and TRBJ1-2; 10 bases are shared with TRBD1. The receptor's source is a woman aged 45-59 years with glioma. As DNA, the CDR3 is TGTGCCAGCAGTTATTCCGGGACAGGGGTATATGGCTACACCTTC. Amino acids: CASSYSGTGVYGYTF.